The 8 T cell receptor beta chains below were found in one sample sequenced in a study of beta chain features in type 1 diabetes. Isolated RNA was reverse transcribed in full, so expressed TCRB transcripts were sequenced. Using immunoSEQ multiplex PCR, the repertoire was profiled, and TCRdb retains in-frame clones only, with some absent. This sample carries approximately 400,000 clones, more than 12% of them seen once, and the ten largest clones take 0.019%. The sequenced sample consisted of naive CD4+ T cells from blood. The receptors originated from a woman aged 18-29 years in good health.

The table lists this clone with a few counts. The chain employs TRBV9 and TRBJ2-2; possibly TRBD2 for D (6 bases). With 2 bases removed from V and 4 bases from J, the gap between germline ends came to 21 bases. CDR1 and CDR2 from the germline V gene are SGDLS and YYNGEE. The CDR3 contains 18 residues. CDR3 amino acids: CASSVARLVGGVTGELFF. The CDR3 DNA follows: TGTGCCAGCAGCGTTGCCCGTTTGGTGGGAGGTGTCACCGGGGAGCTGTTTTTT.

In its sample, this clone was seen a few times. The CDR3 sequence: CASSLSGVMDYGYTF. Here the CDR3 DNA reads TGTGCCAGCAGCTTGTCGGGGGTCATGGACTATGGCTACACCTTC. The rearrangement joins TRBV5-4 to TRBJ1-2, with D perhaps TRBD1 (5 bases). Trimming removed 1 base from V and 3 bases from J, with 13 bases in between. CDR1 is SGHNT, CDR2 YYREEE, per germline (reference sequence). This CDR3 comprises 15 residues.

CDR3 nucleotide sequence: TGTGCCAGCAGTGAATTGGGCAGCTCTGGAAACACCATATATTTT. Translation: CASSELGSSGNTIYF. The V gene is TRBV25-1, the J gene TRBJ1-3; D uncertain. From germline, CDR1 is MGHDK and CDR2 SYGVNS. The CDR3 is made up of 15 amino acids. V shed 1 base and J shed 0 bases, with 7 bases lying between them.

This clone was observed a few times. This specimen includes other DNA sequences encoding the same CDR3. V is TRBV18 and J is TRBJ2-1, with D tentatively TRBD2 (5 bases). The germline CDR1 and CDR2 sequences are KGHSH and LQKENI. V was clipped by 0 bases and J by 0 bases, with 6 bases between them. The CDR3 sequence is 15 residues long. The CDR3 sequence is CASSPPGSSYNEQFF. For the CDR3, the DNA is TGTGCCAGCTCACCACCAGGGAGCTCCTACAATGAGCAGTTCTTC. Full variable domain (outside the CDR3, taken from reference TRBV18 and TRBJ2-1): NAGVMQNPRHLVRRRGQEARLRCSPMKGHSHVYWYRQLPEEGLKFMVYLQKENIIDESGMPKERFSAEFPKEGPSILRIQQVVRGDSAAYFCASSPPGSSYNEQFFGPGTRLTVL.

This clone was found a few times. The J gene is TRBJ2-7, the V gene TRBV7-9; 9 positions match TRBD1. Looked up from germline, CDR1 is SEHNR and CDR2 is FQNEAQ (reference sequence). This CDR3 is built from 15 residues. Losses at the gene ends were 4 bases for V and 1 base for J; bases not matched to a gene: 5. CDR3 sequence reads: CASSSDRGLSYEQYF. The CDR3 coding sequence is TGTGCCAGCAGCTCGGACAGGGGCCTATCCTACGAGCAGTACTTC.

This clone has only one observation. The chain joins TRBV4-1 to TRBJ2-6, with D tentatively TRBD2 (5 bases). CDR3 length: 17 residues. CDR1 is MGHRA and CDR2 is YSYEKL in the germline V gene. V dropped 8 bases and J dropped 0 bases, with 17 bases sitting between them. The CDR3 DNA reads TGCGCCAGCTCCTACTCGGACTCTAGCTCTGGGGCCAACGTCCTGACTTTC. It codes for CASSYSDSSSGANVLTF.

This clone appeared a few times. V gene TRBV27 combines with J gene TRBJ1-1, with D tentatively TRBD1 (5 bases). V was clipped by 8 bases and J by 4 bases, with 5 bases between them. This CDR3 spans 10 amino acids. Germline V gives CDR1 MNHEY, CDR2 SMNVEV (reference sequence). CDR3 nucleotide sequence: TGTGCCAGCGGGGCCACTGAAGCTTTCTTT. Translated, it gives CASGATEAFF.

Only a few counts were recorded for this clone. This sequence joins TRBV7-8 and TRBJ1-3, with D possibly matching TRBD1 (5 bases). Trimming pared 2 bases from V and 0 bases from J, leaving 5 bases between. The CDR3 is 14 amino acids. Germline V gives CDR1 SGHVS, CDR2 FQNEAQ. As DNA, the CDR3 is TGTGCCAGCAGCTTACAGGGCTCTGGAAACACCATATATTTT. Translated, it gives CASSLQGSGNTIYF.